Reported below is one T cell receptor (beta chain). Its antigen is currently unknown. Splitting of CD4+ cells produced CD45RA+ naive and CD45RA-negative memory subsets. Produced via immunoSEQ multiplex PCR; TCRdb's table is partial and in-frame only. Found here are 800,000 to 1,200,000 clones, around 78% of them singletons; the top ten hold 0.5% to 0.6%. This sample is drawn from a study of shared clonotypes between healthy human individuals. Study at large: Each donor's CD8 memory used one plate, CD8 naive two, each CD4 subset three.

Study findings and constraints: The generation probabilities recorded for non-shared clonotypes fell below those of clonotypes shared by all four donors. Sampling included only blood; tissue repertoires likely differ.

The sequencing sample was made of memory CD4+ T cells from PBMCs. Subset denoted: CD45RA-negative fraction. The clonotype originates from a man in his late teens or twenties in good health. Some clones in this sample may be carry-over from other donors' samples.

The CDR3 coding sequence is TGTGCCAGCAGCCTTCGGGACACCGCTACAGATACGCAGTATTTT. It specifies CASSLRDTATDTQYF. The chain joins TRBV9 to TRBJ2-3, with D possibly TRBD1 on 6 matching bases. The germline V and J ends were trimmed by 4 bases and 3 bases, with 15 bases remaining between them. CDR1 SGDLS and CDR2 YYNGEE come from the germline V gene. The length of the CDR3 is 15 residues.